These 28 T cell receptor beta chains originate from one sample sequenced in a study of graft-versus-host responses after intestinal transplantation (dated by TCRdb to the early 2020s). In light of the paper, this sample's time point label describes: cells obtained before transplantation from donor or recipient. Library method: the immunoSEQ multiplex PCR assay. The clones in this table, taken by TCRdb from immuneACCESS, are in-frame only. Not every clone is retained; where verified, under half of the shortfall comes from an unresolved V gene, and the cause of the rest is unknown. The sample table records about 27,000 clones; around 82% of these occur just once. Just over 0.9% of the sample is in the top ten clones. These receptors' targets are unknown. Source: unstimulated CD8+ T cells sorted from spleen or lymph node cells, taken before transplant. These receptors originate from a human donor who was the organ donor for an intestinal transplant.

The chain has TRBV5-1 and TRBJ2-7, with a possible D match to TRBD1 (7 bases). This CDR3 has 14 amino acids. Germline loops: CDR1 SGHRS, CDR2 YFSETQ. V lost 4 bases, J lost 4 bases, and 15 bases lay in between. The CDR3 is CASSGETGRYEQYF. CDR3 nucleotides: TGCGCCAGCAGCGGAGAGACAGGGAGGTACGAGCAGTACTTC.

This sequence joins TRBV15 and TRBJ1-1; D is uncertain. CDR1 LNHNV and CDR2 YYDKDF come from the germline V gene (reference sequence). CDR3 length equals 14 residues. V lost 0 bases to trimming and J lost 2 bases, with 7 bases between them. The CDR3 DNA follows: TGTGCCACCAGCAGAGATCTAGGAAACACTGAAGCTTTCTTT. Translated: CATSRDLGNTEAFF.

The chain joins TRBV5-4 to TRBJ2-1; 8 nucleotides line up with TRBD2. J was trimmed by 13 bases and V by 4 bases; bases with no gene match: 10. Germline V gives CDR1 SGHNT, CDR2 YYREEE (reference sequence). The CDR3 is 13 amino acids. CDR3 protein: CASSPIIAGTQFF. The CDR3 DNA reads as TGTGCCAGCAGCCCCATAATAGCGGGGACTCAGTTCTTC.

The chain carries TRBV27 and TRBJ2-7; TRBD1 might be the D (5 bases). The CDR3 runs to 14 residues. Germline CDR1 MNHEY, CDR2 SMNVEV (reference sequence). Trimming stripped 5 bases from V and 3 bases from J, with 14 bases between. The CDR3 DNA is TGTGCCAGCAGTCCTCTTCGACAGCTCTACGAGCAGTACTTC. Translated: CASSPLRQLYEQYF.

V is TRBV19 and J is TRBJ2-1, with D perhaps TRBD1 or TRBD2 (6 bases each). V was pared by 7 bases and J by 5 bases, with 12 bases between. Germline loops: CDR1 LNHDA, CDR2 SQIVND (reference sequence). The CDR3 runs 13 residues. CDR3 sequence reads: CASMTRGDNEQFF. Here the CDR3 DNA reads TGTGCCAGTATGACGAGGGGGGACAATGAGCAGTTCTTC.

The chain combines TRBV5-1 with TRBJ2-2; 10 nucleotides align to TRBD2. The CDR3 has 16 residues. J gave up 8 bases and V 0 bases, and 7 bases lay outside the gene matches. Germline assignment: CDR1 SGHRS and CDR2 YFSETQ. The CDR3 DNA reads TGCGCCAGCAGCTTGGCGCTAGCGGGAGACTTAGGGGAGCTGTTTTTT. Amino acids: CASSLALAGDLGELFF.

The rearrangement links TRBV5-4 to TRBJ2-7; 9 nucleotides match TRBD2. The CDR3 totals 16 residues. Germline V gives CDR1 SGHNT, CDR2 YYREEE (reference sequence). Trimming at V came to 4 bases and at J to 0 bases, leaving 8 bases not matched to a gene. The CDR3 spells CASSTPSGAPSYEQYF. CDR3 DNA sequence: TGTGCCAGCAGCACCCCTAGCGGGGCGCCCTCCTACGAGCAGTACTTC.

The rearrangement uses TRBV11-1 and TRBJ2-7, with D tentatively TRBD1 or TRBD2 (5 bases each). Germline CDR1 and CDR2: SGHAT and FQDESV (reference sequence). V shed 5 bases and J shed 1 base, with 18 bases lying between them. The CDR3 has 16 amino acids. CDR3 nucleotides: TGTGCCAGCAGCAAAGACTTGGGGGTGGTTTCCTACGAGCAGTACTTC. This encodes CASSKDLGVVSYEQYF.

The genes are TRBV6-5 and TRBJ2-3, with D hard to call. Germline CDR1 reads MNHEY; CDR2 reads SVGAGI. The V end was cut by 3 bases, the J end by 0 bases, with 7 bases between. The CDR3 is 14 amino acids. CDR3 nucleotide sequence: TGTGCCAGCAGTTATCGAGACAGCACAGATACGCAGTATTTT. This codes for CASSYRDSTDTQYF.

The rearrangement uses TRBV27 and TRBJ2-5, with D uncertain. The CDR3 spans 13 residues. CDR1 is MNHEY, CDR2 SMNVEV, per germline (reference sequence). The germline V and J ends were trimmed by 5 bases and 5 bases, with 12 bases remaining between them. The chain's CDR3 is CASSILAYETQYF. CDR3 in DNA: TGTGCCAGCAGTATCCTCGCCTATGAGACCCAGTACTTC.

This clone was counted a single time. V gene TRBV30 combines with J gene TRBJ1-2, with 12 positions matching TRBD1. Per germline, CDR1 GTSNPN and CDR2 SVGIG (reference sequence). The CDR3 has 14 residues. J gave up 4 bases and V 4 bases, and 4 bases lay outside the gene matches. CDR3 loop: CAWTPGQGAYGYTF. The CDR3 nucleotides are TGTGCCTGGACCCCGGGACAGGGGGCCTATGGCTACACCTTC.

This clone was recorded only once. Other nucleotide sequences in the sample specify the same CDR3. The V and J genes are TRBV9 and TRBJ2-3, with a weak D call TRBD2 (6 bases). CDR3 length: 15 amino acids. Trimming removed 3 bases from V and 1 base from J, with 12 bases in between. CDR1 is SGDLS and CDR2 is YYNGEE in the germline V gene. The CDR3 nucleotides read TGTGCCAGCAGCGCGACTAGGGGCGGCACAGATACGCAGTATTTT. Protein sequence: CASSATRGGTDTQYF. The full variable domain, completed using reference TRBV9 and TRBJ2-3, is DSGVTQTPKHLITATGQRVTLRCSPRSGDLSVYWYQQSLDQGLQFLIQYYNGEERAKGNILERFSAQQFPDLHSELNLSSLELGDSALYFCASSATRGGTDTQYFGPGTRLTVL.

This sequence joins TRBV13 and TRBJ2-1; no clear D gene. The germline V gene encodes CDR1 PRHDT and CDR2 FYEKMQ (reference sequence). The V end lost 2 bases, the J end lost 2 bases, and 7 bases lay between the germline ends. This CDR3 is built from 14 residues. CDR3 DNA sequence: TGTGCCAGCAGCTTACGGAGCCCCTACAATGAGCAGTTCTTC. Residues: CASSLRSPYNEQFF.

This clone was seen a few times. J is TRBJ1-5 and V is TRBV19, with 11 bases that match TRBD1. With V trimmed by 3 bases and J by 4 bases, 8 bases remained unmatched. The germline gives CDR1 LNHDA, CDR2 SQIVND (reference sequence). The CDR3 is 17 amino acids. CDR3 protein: CASSIRTGGVWNQPQHF. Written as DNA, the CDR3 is TGTGCCAGTAGTATTAGGACAGGGGGCGTATGGAATCAGCCCCAGCATTTT.

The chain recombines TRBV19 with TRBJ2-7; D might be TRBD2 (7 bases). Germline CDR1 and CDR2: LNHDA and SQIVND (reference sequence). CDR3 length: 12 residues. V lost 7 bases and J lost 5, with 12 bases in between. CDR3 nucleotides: TGTGCCAGTACGGGGGGCTCGAACGAGCAGTACTTC. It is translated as CASTGGSNEQYF.

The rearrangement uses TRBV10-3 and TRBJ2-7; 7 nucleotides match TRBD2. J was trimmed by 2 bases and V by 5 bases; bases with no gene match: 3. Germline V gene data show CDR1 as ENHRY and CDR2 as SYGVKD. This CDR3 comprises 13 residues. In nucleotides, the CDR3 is TGTGCCATCAGTAGCGGGGTGACCTACGAGCAGTACTTC. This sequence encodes CAISSGVTYEQYF.

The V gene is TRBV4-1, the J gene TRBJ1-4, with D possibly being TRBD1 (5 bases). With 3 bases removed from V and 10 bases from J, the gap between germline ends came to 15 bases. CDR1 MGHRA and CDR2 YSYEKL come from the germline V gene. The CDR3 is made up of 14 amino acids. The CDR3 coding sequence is TGCGCCAGCAGCCATCCCTGGGGGTTGGGAAAACTGTTTTTT. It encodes CASSHPWGLGKLFF.

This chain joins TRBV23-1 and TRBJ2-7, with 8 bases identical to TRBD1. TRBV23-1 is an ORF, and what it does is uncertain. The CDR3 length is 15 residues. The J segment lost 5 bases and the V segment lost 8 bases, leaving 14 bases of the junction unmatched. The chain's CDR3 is CASWTDREWYNEQYF. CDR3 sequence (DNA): TGCGCCAGCTGGACGGACAGGGAGTGGTACAACGAGCAGTACTTC.

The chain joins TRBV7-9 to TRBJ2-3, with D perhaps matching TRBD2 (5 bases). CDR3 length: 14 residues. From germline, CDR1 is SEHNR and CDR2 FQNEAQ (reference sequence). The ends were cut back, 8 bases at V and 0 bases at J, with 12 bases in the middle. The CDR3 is CASSFRTSTDTQYF. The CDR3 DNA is TGTGCCAGCTCCTTCCGGACTAGCACAGATACGCAGTATTTT.

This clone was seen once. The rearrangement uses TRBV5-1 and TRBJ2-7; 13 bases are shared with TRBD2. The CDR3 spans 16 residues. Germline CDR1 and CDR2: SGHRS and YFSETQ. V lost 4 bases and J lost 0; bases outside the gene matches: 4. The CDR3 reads CASSRGLAGTSYEQYF. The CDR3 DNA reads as TGCGCCAGCAGCAGGGGACTAGCGGGGACCTCCTACGAGCAGTACTTC. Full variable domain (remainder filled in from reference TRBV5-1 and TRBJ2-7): KAGVTQTPRYLIKTRGQQVTLSCSPISGHRSVSWYQQTPGQGLQFLFEYFSETQRNKGNFPGRFSGRQFSNSRSEMNVSTLELGDSALYLCASSRGLAGTSYEQYFGPGTRLTVT.

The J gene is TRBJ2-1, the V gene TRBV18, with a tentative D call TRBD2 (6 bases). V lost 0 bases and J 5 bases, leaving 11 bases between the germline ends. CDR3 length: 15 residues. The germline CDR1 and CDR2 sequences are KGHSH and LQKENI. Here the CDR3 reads CASSPPGTENNEQFF. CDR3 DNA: TGTGCCAGCTCACCACCCGGGACTGAAAACAATGAGCAGTTCTTC.

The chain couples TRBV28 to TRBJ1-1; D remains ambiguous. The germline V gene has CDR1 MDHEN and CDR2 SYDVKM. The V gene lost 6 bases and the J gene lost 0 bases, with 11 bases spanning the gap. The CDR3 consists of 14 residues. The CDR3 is CASRVRGLNTEAFF. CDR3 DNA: TGTGCCAGCAGGGTTCGAGGGTTGAACACTGAAGCTTTCTTT.

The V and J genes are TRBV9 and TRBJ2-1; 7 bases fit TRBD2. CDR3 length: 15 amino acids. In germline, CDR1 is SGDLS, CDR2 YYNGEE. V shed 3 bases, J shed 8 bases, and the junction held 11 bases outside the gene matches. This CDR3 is CASSAASGTLDEQFF. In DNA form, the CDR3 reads TGTGCCAGCAGCGCGGCCAGCGGGACCCTCGATGAGCAGTTCTTC.

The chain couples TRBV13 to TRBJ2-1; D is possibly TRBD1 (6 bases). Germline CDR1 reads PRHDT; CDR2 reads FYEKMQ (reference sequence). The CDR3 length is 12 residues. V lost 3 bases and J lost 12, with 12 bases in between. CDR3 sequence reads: CASSLGAGVQFF. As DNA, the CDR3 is TGTGCCAGCAGCTTGGGGGCTGGGGTGCAGTTCTTC.

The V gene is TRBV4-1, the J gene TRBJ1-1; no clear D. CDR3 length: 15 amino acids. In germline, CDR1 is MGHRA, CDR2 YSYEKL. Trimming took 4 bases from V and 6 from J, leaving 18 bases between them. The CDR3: CASSLTLWAVSEAFF. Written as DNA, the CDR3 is TGCGCCAGCAGCCTGACGTTATGGGCGGTTTCTGAAGCTTTCTTT.

The CDR3 sequence is CASSILGEAGELFF. The CDR3 region has the DNA TGTGCCAGTAGTATCTTGGGGGAGGCCGGGGAGCTGTTTTTT. The chain is built from TRBV19 and TRBJ2-2; D is possibly TRBD2 (6 bases). In germline, CDR1 is LNHDA, CDR2 SQIVND (reference sequence). Trimming took 3 bases from V and 6 from J, leaving 11 bases between them. The CDR3 extends over 14 amino acids.

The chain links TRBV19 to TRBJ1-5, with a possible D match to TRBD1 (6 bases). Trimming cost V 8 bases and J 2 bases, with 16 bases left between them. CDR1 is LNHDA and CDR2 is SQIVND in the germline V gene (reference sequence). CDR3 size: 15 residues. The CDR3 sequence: CASGVGGRGNQPQHF. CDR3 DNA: TGTGCCAGTGGGGTGGGGGGCCGAGGCAATCAGCCCCAGCATTTT.

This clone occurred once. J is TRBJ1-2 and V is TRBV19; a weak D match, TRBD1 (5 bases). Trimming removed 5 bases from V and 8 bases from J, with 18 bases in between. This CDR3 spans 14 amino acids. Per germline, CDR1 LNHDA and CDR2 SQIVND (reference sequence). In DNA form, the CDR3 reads TGTGCCAGTAGTCACGGGCAGGGTGCAAGCGGCTACACCTTC. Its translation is CASSHGQGASGYTF.